These 23 T cell receptor beta chains came from one sample sequenced in a study of blood T cell repertoires in COVID-19 (dated by TCRdb to 2020 to 2022). Receptors were amplified or captured by the immunoSEQ multiplex PCR assay. Not all clones reach the TCRdb copy of this immuneACCESS table, which keeps in-frame sequences only. Checked studies attribute under half of the gap to unresolved V genes and leave the rest unexplained. In all, the sample holds 130,000 or so clones, and more than 70% of those were seen once. In total, the top ten clones hold about 6.3% of the sample. Sequencing was done on a sample of peripheral blood. Source of these receptors: a man older than 75 with active or convalescent COVID-19.

The chain joins TRBV14 to TRBJ1-1; no firm D call. The CDR3 is made up of 16 amino acids. The germline gives CDR1 SGHDN, CDR2 FVKESK. V gave up 4 bases and J gave up 6 bases, with 21 bases separating them. CDR3 nucleotide sequence: TGTGCCAGCAGCCTCCTTAGTGGTCTGGGCAACGCTGAAGCTTTCTTT. This gives the protein CASSLLSGLGNAEAFF. Filled out from reference TRBV14 and TRBJ1-1, the complete variable domain reads EAGVTQFPSHSVIEKGQTVTLRCDPISGHDNLYWYRRVMGKEIKFLLHFVKESKQDESGMPNNRFLAERTGGTYSTLKVQPAELEDSGVYFCASSLLSGLGNAEAFFGQGTRLTVV.

CDR3 sequence: CASSWGTGTDYGYTF. The CDR3 nucleotides are TGTGCCAGCAGTTGGGGGACCGGGACAGACTATGGCTACACCTTC. The V call is TRBV6-6, the J call TRBJ1-2; TRBD1 matches at 7 bases. Germline V gene sequence: CDR1 MNHNY, CDR2 SVGAGI (reference sequence). V lost 4 bases, J lost 3 bases, and 8 bases stayed unmatched. This CDR3 has 15 residues.

This clone has a handful of counts. The chain recombines TRBV6-6 with TRBJ1-1, with D tentatively TRBD1 (6 bases). V lost 2 bases and J lost 4, with 11 bases in between. Germline V gives CDR1 MNHNY, CDR2 SVGAGI (reference sequence). The CDR3 sequence is 14 residues long. CDR3 nucleotides: TGTGCCAGCAGTTACCCCGAGACAGGCACTGAAGCTTTCTTT. Translation: CASSYPETGTEAFF.

The V call is TRBV11-2, the J call TRBJ2-7, with a weak D call TRBD2 (5 bases). Trimming removed 5 bases from V and 5 bases from J, with 16 bases in between. The CDR3 is made up of 14 amino acids. Germline CDR1 reads SGHAT; CDR2 reads FQNNGV. Here the CDR3 reads CASSSLDYSHEQYF. CDR3 in DNA: TGTGCCAGCAGCAGCCTCGACTATTCCCACGAGCAGTACTTC.

This clone appeared once. CDR3 loop: CSVEAGTQSTNEKLFF. CDR3 nucleotides: TGCAGCGTTGAGGCAGGGACACAATCAACTAATGAAAAACTGTTTTTT. The chain uses TRBV29-1 and TRBJ1-4; perhaps TRBD1 as D (6 bases). From germline, CDR1 is SQVTM and CDR2 ANQGSEA. Trimming left V 3 bases short and J 0 bases short, with 14 bases between. This CDR3 has 16 residues.

This rearrangement joins TRBV9 to TRBJ1-1, with D unclear. Germline CDR1 reads SGDLS; CDR2 reads YYNGEE. V shed 0 bases and J shed 1 base, with 7 bases lying between them. The length of the CDR3 is 14 residues. CDR3 coding DNA: TGTGCCAGCAGCGTAGGAGGGTCGAACACTGAAGCTTTCTTT. This codes for CASSVGGSNTEAFF.

V and J are TRBV7-2 and TRBJ1-6; 8 bases align to TRBD1. This CDR3 comprises 16 residues. The junction had 6 bases not matched to a gene; V was cut back by 1 base and J by 7 bases. Germline-derived CDR1 and CDR2 are SGHTA and FQGNSA. The CDR3 bases are TGTGCCAGCAGCTTAGGGACAGGGCCTAGGAATTCACCCCTCCACTTT. It is translated as CASSLGTGPRNSPLHF.

The chain has TRBV10-3 and TRBJ1-2; D is unresolved. V lost 0 bases and J lost 4, with 6 bases in between. Germline lookup yields CDR1 ENHRY and CDR2 SYGVKD. The CDR3 has 13 residues. The CDR3: CAISESGGYGYTF. CDR3 bases: TGTGCCATCAGTGAGTCTGGAGGCTATGGCTACACCTTC.

The chain has TRBV18 and TRBJ1-1, with D perhaps matching TRBD1 (6 bases). Germline V gene data show CDR1 as KGHSH and CDR2 as LQKENI. V lost 5 bases and J 4 bases, leaving 14 bases between the germline ends. CDR3 length: 14 residues. The CDR3 loop is CASSTGGWSTEAFF. The CDR3 region has the DNA TGTGCCAGCTCAACGGGGGGCTGGAGCACTGAAGCTTTCTTT.

The chain is built from TRBV18 and TRBJ2-3; TRBD2 matches 12 bases. The CDR3 runs 16 residues. CDR1 is KGHSH and CDR2 is LQKENI in the germline V gene. V gave up 3 bases and J gave up 13 bases; unmatched junction bases: 14. The CDR3 bases are TGTGCCAGCTCACCGGGAAGGACTAGCGGGGTAGAAATGGAGTATTTT. Encoded protein: CASSPGRTSGVEMEYF. The entire variable domain, with the rest obtained from reference TRBV18 and TRBJ2-3, is as follows: NAGVMQNPRHLVRRRGQEARLRCSPMKGHSHVYWYRQLPEEGLKFMVYLQKENIIDESGMPKERFSAEFPKEGPSILRIQQVVRGDSAAYFCASSPGRTSGVEMEYFGPGTRLTVL.

The count of this clone is one. The V and J genes are TRBV5-1 and TRBJ1-3, with 7 bases fitting TRBD1. The CDR3 is made up of 17 amino acids. Germline V gene sequence: CDR1 SGHRS, CDR2 YFSETQ. V shed 4 bases and J 4 bases; nucleotides not matched to a gene: 14. DNA for the CDR3: TGCGCCAGCAGCCCCGGGACAGCTAACCTAAGAGGAAACACCATATATTTT. It translates to CASSPGTANLRGNTIYF.

The chain uses TRBV4-3 and TRBJ1-1; D is undetermined. Germline CDR1 LGHNA, CDR2 YSLEER. Deletions cut 2 bases from V and 1 base from J, with 8 bases between. CDR3 length equals 14 residues. In DNA form, the CDR3 reads TGCGCCAGCAGCCAAACATGGTGGAACACTGAAGCTTTCTTT. This codes for CASSQTWWNTEAFF.

This rearrangement joins TRBV5-1 to TRBJ2-5, with D perhaps TRBD1 (6 bases). The V end was cut by 7 bases, the J end by 2 bases, with 21 bases between. Germline lookup yields CDR1 SGHRS and CDR2 YFSETQ. This CDR3 is built from 16 residues. CDR3 in amino acids: CASQTGPGALQETQYF. CDR3 DNA: TGCGCCAGCCAAACAGGACCAGGGGCTCTTCAAGAGACCCAGTACTTC.

V gene TRBV4-1 combines with J gene TRBJ2-4, with D tentatively TRBD2 (6 bases). The CDR3 covers 13 residues. Trimming left V 0 bases short and J 8 bases short, with 8 bases between. Germline V gives CDR1 MGHRA, CDR2 YSYEKL. CDR3 nucleotide sequence: TGCGCCAGCAGCCAAGACCCTAGCGACATTCAGTACTTC. It encodes CASSQDPSDIQYF.

This sequence joins TRBV5-1 and TRBJ2-1, with TRBD1 identical over 9 bases. CDR1 and CDR2 from the germline V gene are SGHRS and YFSETQ. CDR3 length: 16 amino acids. V lost 3 bases, J lost 5 bases, and 9 bases stayed unmatched. CDR3 sequence: CASSSVPGTGNNEQFF. The CDR3 DNA is TGCGCCAGCAGCTCGGTTCCCGGGACAGGGAACAATGAGCAGTTCTTC. The full variable domain, with the rest looked up from reference TRBV5-1 and TRBJ2-1, is KAGVTQTPRYLIKTRGQQVTLSCSPISGHRSVSWYQQTPGQGLQFLFEYFSETQRNKGNFPGRFSGRQFSNSRSEMNVSTLELGDSALYLCASSSVPGTGNNEQFFGPGTRLTVL.

This chain uses TRBV19 with TRBJ1-5; 10 bases are a match to TRBD1. Trimming took 1 base from V and 5 from J; bases not matched to a gene: 5. The CDR3 is 16 residues long. Germline assignment: CDR1 LNHDA and CDR2 SQIVND (reference sequence). The CDR3 coding sequence is TGTGCCAGTAGTATAGGTGTAGGGACAGGGGATCAGCCCCAGCATTTT. Translated: CASSIGVGTGDQPQHF. Full variable domain (remainder filled in from reference TRBV19 and TRBJ1-5): DGGITQSPKYLFRKEGQNVTLSCEQNLNHDAMYWYRQDPGQGLRLIYYSQIVNDFQKGDIAEGYSVSREKKESFPLTVTSAQKNPTAFYLCASSIGVGTGDQPQHFGDGTRLSIL.

J is TRBJ1-1 and V is TRBV10-3; tentative D call: TRBD1 (6 bases). The germline V and J ends were trimmed by 4 bases and 6 bases, with 21 bases remaining between them. Germline CDR1 ENHRY, CDR2 SYGVKD. The length of the CDR3 is 16 residues. The DNA of the CDR3 is TGTGCCATCAGTGCTGCCGCCGGGACAACCGGGGCTGAAGCTTTCTTT. It encodes CAISAAAGTTGAEAFF.

Only a few counts were recorded for this clone. The V gene is TRBV19, the J gene TRBJ2-1; D remains ambiguous. V was pared by 6 bases and J by 0 bases, with 12 bases between. Germline V gives CDR1 LNHDA, CDR2 SQIVND (reference sequence). The CDR3 consists of 15 residues. The CDR3 reads CASSPSRTSYNEQFF. For the CDR3, the DNA is TGTGCCAGTAGCCCTTCTAGAACCTCCTACAATGAGCAGTTCTTC.

The chain recombines TRBV10-1 with TRBJ1-3; possible D gene TRBD1, 6 bases. Trimming removed 0 bases from V and 0 bases from J, with 12 bases in between. CDR1 is WNHNN, CDR2 SYGVQD, per germline (reference sequence). The CDR3 consists of 17 residues. The CDR3 DNA follows: TGCGCCAGCAGTGAGTCCCATTGGGGGCTCTCTGGAAACACCATATATTTT. Its protein is CASSESHWGLSGNTIYF.

A few counts support this clone. The DNA of the CDR3 is TGTGCCAGTAGTACGGTCGGAGGACAGCCCCAGCATTTT. It codes for CASSTVGGQPQHF. The rearrangement uses TRBV19 and TRBJ1-5; D gene unclear. The CDR3 totals 13 residues. The germline V and J ends were trimmed by 4 bases and 7 bases, with 11 bases remaining between them. CDR1 is LNHDA and CDR2 is SQIVND in the germline V gene (reference sequence). The full variable domain, with the rest looked up from reference TRBV19 and TRBJ1-5, is DGGITQSPKYLFRKEGQNVTLSCEQNLNHDAMYWYRQDPGQGLRLIYYSQIVNDFQKGDIAEGYSVSREKKESFPLTVTSAQKNPTAFYLCASSTVGGQPQHFGDGTRLSIL.

A few counts support this clone. The CDR3: CSVRAGGDQPQHF. The CDR3 nucleotides read TGCAGCGTCCGAGCCGGAGGGGATCAGCCCCAGCATTTT. J is TRBJ1-5 and V is TRBV29-1, with D tentatively TRBD1 (5 bases). Trimming pared 6 bases from V and 5 bases from J, leaving 14 bases between. This CDR3 contains 13 residues. Germline V CDR1 and CDR2: SQVTM, ANQGSEA.

The chain recombines TRBV11-2 with TRBJ2-3, with a possible D match to TRBD1 (6 bases). Trimming cost V 1 base and J 10 bases, with 15 bases left between them. CDR3 length equals 14 residues. Germline lookup yields CDR1 SGHAT and CDR2 FQNNGV. The CDR3 reads CASSLGDKIGAQYF. CDR3 sequence (DNA): TGTGCCAGCAGCTTAGGGGACAAAATAGGGGCGCAGTATTTT.

The J gene is TRBJ1-1, the V gene TRBV5-1, with D possibly being TRBD1 (6 bases). CDR1 and CDR2 from the germline V gene are SGHRS and YFSETQ. The CDR3 runs 13 residues. V lost 2 bases, J lost 7 bases, and 12 bases lay in between. The DNA of the CDR3 is TGCGCCAGCAGCTTTAATTTACAGGGTGAAGCTTTCTTT. Encoded protein: CASSFNLQGEAFF.